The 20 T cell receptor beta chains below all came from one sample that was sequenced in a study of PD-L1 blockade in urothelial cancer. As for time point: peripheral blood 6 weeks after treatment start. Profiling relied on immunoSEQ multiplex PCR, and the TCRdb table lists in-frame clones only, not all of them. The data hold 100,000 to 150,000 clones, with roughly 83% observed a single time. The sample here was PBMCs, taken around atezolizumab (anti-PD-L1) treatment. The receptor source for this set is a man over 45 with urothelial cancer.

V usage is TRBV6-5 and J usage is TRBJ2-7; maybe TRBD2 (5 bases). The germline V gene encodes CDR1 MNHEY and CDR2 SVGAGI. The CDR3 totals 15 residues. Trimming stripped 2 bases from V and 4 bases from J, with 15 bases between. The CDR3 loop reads CASSYGPGKYYEQYF. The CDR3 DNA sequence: TGTGCCAGCAGTTACGGCCCGGGAAAGTATTACGAGCAGTACTTC.

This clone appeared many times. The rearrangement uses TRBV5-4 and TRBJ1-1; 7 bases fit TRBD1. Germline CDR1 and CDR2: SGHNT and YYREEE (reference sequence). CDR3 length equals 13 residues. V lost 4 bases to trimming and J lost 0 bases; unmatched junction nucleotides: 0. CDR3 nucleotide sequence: TGTGCCAGCAGCACAGGGGTGAACACTGAAGCTTTCTTT. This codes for CASSTGVNTEAFF.

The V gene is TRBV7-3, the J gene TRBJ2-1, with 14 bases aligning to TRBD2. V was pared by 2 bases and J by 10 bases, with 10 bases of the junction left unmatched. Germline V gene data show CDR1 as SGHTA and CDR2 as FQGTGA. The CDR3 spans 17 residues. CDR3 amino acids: CASSLPTGTSGRREQFF. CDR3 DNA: TGTGCCAGCAGCTTACCGACCGGGACTAGCGGGAGAAGAGAGCAGTTCTTC. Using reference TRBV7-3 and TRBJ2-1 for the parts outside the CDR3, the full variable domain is GAGVSQTPSNKVTEKGKYVELRCDPISGHTALYWYRQSLGQGPEFLIYFQGTGAADDSGLPNDRFFAVRPEGSVSTLKIQRTERGDSAVYLCASSLPTGTSGRREQFFGPGTRLTVL.

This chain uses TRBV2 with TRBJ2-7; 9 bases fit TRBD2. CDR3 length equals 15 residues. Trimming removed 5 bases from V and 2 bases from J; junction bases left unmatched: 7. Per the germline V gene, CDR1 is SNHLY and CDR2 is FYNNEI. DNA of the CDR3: TGTGCCAGCAGTAAGGAGGCGGGAGGGCCCTACGAGCAGTACTTC. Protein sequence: CASSKEAGGPYEQYF.

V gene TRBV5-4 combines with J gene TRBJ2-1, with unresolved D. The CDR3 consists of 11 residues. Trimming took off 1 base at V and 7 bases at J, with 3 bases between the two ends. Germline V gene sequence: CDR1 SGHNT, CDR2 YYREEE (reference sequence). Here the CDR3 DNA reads TGTGCCAGCAGCTTGCCGAATGAGCAGTTCTTC. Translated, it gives CASSLPNEQFF.

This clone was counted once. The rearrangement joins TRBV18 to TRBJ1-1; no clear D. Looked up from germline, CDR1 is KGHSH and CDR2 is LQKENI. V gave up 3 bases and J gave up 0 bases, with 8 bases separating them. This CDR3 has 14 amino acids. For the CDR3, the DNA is TGTGCCAGCTCACCGGCACAGATGAACACTGAAGCTTTCTTT. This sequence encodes CASSPAQMNTEAFF.

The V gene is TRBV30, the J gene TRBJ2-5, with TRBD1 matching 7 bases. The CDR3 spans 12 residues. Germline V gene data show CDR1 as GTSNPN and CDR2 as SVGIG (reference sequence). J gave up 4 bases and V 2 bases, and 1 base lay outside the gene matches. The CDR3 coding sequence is TGTGCCTGGAGTTACAGGGGAGAGACCCAGTACTTC. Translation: CAWSYRGETQYF.

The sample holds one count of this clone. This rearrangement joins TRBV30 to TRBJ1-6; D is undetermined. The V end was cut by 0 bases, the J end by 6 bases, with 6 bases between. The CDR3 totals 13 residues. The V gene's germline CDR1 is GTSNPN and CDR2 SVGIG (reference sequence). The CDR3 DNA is TGTGCCTGGAGTGTGTCAATTAATTCACCCCTCCACTTT. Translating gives CAWSVSINSPLHF.

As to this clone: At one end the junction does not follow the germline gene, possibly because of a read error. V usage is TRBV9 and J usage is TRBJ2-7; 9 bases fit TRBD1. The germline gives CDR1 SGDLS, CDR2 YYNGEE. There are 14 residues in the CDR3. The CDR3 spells CVSSETGTGYEQYF. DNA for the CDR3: TGTGTCAGCAGCGAAACCGGGACAGGGTACGAGCAGTACTTC. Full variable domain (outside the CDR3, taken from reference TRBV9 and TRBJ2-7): DSGVTQTPKHLITATGQRVTLRCSPRSGDLSVYWYQQSLDQGLQFLIQYYNGEERAKGNILERFSAQQFPDLHSELNLSSLELGDSALYFCVSSETGTGYEQYFGPGTRLTVT.

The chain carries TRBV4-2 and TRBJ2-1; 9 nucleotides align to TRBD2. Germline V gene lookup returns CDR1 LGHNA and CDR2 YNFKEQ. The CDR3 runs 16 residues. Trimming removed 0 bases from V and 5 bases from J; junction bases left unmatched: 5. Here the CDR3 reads CASSQDLLAGNNEQFF. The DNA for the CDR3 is TGTGCCAGCAGCCAAGATCTACTAGCGGGCAACAATGAGCAGTTCTTC.

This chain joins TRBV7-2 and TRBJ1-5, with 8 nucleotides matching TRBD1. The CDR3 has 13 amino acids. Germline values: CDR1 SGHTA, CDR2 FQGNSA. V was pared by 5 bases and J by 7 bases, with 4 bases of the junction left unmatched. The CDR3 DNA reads TGTGCCAGCAGCATGACAGGGGTCCAGCCCCAGCATTTT. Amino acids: CASSMTGVQPQHF. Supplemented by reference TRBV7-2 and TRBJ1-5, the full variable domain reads GAGVSQSPSNKVTEKGKDVELRCDPISGHTALYWYRQSLGQGLEFLIYFQGNSAPDKSGLPSDRFSAERTGGSVSTLTIQRTQQEDSAVYLCASSMTGVQPQHFGDGTRLSIL.

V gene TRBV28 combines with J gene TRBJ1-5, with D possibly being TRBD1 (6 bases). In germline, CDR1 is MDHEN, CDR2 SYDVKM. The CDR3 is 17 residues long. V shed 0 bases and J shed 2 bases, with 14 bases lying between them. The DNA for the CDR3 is TGTGCCAGCAGTTTATGGGGTAAGGGGGTTGGCAATCAGCCCCAGCATTTT. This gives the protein CASSLWGKGVGNQPQHF.

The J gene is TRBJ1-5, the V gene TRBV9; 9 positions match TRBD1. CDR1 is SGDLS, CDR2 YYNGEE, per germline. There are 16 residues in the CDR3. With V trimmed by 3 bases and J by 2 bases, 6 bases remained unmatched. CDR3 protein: CASSAGTGGGNQPQHF. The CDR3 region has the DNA TGTGCCAGCAGCGCCGGAACAGGGGGCGGCAATCAGCCCCAGCATTTT.

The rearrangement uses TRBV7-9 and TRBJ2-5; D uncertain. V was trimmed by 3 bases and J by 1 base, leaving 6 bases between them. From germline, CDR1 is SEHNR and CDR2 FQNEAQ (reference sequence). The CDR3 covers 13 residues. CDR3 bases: TGTGCCAGCAGCTTTACAGTCCAAGAGACCCAGTACTTC. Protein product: CASSFTVQETQYF.

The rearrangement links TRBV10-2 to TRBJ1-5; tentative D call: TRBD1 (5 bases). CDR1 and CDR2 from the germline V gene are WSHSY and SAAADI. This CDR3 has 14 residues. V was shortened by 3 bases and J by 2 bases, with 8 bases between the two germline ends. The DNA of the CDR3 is TGCGCCAGCAGTGATCAGGGTGGCAATCAGCCCCAGCATTTT. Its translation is CASSDQGGNQPQHF.

This CDR3 reads CASKETPNTGELFF. CDR3 DNA: TGTGCCAGCAAGGAGACGCCGAACACCGGGGAGCTGTTTTTT. This sequence joins TRBV6-6 and TRBJ2-2; D is uncertain. This CDR3 is built from 14 residues. V was shortened by 7 bases and J by 0 bases, with 9 bases between the two germline ends. CDR1 and CDR2 (germline): MNHNY, SVGAGI (reference sequence).

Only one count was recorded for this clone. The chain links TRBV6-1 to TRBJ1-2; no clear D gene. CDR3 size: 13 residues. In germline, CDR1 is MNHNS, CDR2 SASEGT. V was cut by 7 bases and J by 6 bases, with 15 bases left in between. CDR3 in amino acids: CASKLRNPDGYTF. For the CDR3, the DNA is TGTGCCAGCAAACTTAGAAATCCGGATGGCTACACCTTC.

The CDR3 nucleotides are TGTGCCAGCAGCGCTGGGACATTTGGCTACACCTTC. Encoded protein: CASSAGTFGYTF. This chain uses TRBV7-9 with TRBJ1-2; weak D call: TRBD1 (6 bases). This CDR3 has 12 amino acids. Germline loops: CDR1 SEHNR, CDR2 FQNEAQ (reference sequence). V lost 5 bases and J 7 bases, leaving 11 bases between the germline ends.

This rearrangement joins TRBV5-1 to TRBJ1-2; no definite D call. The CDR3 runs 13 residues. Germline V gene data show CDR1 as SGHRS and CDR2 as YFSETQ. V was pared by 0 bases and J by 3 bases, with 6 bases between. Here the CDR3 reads CASSLEGDYGYTF. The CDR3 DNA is TGCGCCAGCAGCTTGGAGGGAGACTATGGCTACACCTTC.

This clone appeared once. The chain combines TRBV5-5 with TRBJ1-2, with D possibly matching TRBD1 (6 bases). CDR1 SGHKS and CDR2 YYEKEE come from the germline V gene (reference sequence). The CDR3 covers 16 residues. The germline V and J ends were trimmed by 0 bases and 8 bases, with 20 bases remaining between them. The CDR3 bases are TGTGCCAGCAGCTTGGAGGGGGACGGGACTAGGTACGGCTACACCTTC. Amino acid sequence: CASSLEGDGTRYGYTF.